The 14 T cell receptor beta chains listed next were all sequenced from one sample in a study of human thymus T cells. Here immunoSEQ multiplex PCR was the method, and the copy in TCRdb shows in-frame clones only, minus some. The table lists about 78,000 clones, about 96% of them singletons, with 0.031% in the top ten. Resections removed during corrective heart surgery provided the thymus tissue used. The sample taken for sequencing was thymus tissue. These receptors all stem from a boy younger than two with a congenital heart defect but otherwise immunologically healthy.

In nucleotides, the CDR3 is TGTGCCAGCAGCGGAAGGGAGCAGCGGGAGCACGGGGCCAACGTCCTGACTTTC. Its translation is CASSGREQREHGANVLTF. The chain links TRBV5-4 to TRBJ2-6, with 8 positions matching TRBD2. The CDR3 is made up of 18 amino acids. The V and J ends lost 4 bases and 4 bases, in that order; junction bases with no gene match: 13. The germline gives CDR1 SGHNT, CDR2 YYREEE (reference sequence).

The V and J genes are TRBV28 and TRBJ2-5; 9 nucleotides align to TRBD1. After removal of 6 bases from V and 3 bases from J, the junction contained 17 bases not matched to a gene. The CDR3 consists of 18 residues. Germline CDR1 reads MDHEN; CDR2 reads SYDVKM. The CDR3: CASSHYRDRVETKETQYF. The CDR3 nucleotides are TGTGCCAGCAGCCACTATCGGGACAGGGTTGAGACGAAAGAGACCCAGTACTTC.

The chain combines TRBV7-3 with TRBJ2-7; TRBD2 agrees at 11 bases. The CDR3 runs to 15 residues. V dropped 5 bases and J dropped 2; count of bases not matched to a gene: 5. CDR1 and CDR2 (germline): SGHTA, FQGTGA. CDR3 DNA: TGTGCCAGCAGCCCTAGCGGGGGGACTCCCTACGAGCAGTACTTC. Translated: CASSPSGGTPYEQYF.

V and J are TRBV18 and TRBJ1-4; D gene uncertain. The V gene's germline CDR1 is KGHSH and CDR2 LQKENI. The V gene lost 3 bases and the J gene lost 2 bases, with 10 bases spanning the gap. This CDR3 region has 15 residues. The CDR3 DNA is TGTGCCAGCTCACCTGCGGGGATTACTAATGAAAAACTGTTTTTT. It specifies CASSPAGITNEKLFF. Drawing the rest from reference TRBV18 and TRBJ1-4, the complete variable domain is NAGVMQNPRHLVRRRGQEARLRCSPMKGHSHVYWYRQLPEEGLKFMVYLQKENIIDESGMPKERFSAEFPKEGPSILRIQQVVRGDSAAYFCASSPAGITNEKLFFGSGTQLSVL.

The V call is TRBV27, the J call TRBJ2-2; 8 positions agree with TRBD1. Germline V lookup: CDR1 MNHEY, CDR2 SMNVEV (reference sequence). The CDR3 totals 15 residues. The V and J ends lost 5 bases and 4 bases, in that order; junction bases with no gene match: 6. The DNA of the CDR3 is TGTGCCAGCAGTCCAAGGACAGGGAGCACCGGGGAGCTGTTTTTT. It encodes CASSPRTGSTGELFF.

The chain uses TRBV5-8 and TRBJ1-1; perhaps TRBD1 as D (5 bases). Germline V gene data show CDR1 as SGHTS and CDR2 as YDEGEE. The CDR3 contains 15 residues. Trimming stripped 1 base from V and 5 bases from J, with 15 bases between. The CDR3, as DNA: TGTGCCAGCAGCTTGTATCTGGGAGAGGGGACTGAAGCTTTCTTT. Translated, it gives CASSLYLGEGTEAFF.

This chain joins TRBV28 and TRBJ2-5, with 7 bases aligning to TRBD2. With 6 bases clipped from V and 0 bases from J, the junction kept 7 bases outside the gene matches. Germline lookup yields CDR1 MDHEN and CDR2 SYDVKM. The CDR3 contains 15 residues. The chain's CDR3 is CASRDSSGDQETQYF. The CDR3 coding sequence is TGTGCCAGCAGGGACTCTAGCGGAGACCAAGAGACCCAGTACTTC.

CDR3 sequence (DNA): TGTGCCAGCAGTAGGACTATTATGGTTGATACGCAGTATTTT. It codes for CASSRTIMVDTQYF. The chain combines TRBV28 with TRBJ2-3, with D perhaps TRBD2 (6 bases). V lost 5 bases, J lost 6 bases, and 15 bases lay in between. There are 14 residues in the CDR3. The V gene's germline CDR1 is MDHEN and CDR2 SYDVKM.

The chain combines TRBV10-3 with TRBJ1-1; D perhaps matches TRBD1 (6 bases). The CDR3 runs to 16 residues. The V and J ends lost 5 bases and 0 bases respectively, with 16 bases between them. Germline CDR1 reads ENHRY; CDR2 reads SYGVKD. CDR3 amino acids: CAISNSGTPMNTEAFF. Written as DNA, the CDR3 is TGTGCCATCAGTAACTCCGGGACACCTATGAACACTGAAGCTTTCTTT.

V is TRBV11-3 and J is TRBJ2-1, with 9 bases fitting TRBD1. Germline CDR1 reads SGHNT; CDR2 reads YENEEA. This CDR3 comprises 17 residues. With V trimmed by 5 bases and J by 0 bases, 8 bases remained unmatched. Here the CDR3 DNA reads TGTGCCAGCAGCACCGGGACAGGGCGGAGCTCCTACAATGAGCAGTTCTTC. It is translated as CASSTGTGRSSYNEQFF.

The V and J genes are TRBV5-1 and TRBJ2-3; tentatively, D is TRBD2 (6 bases). The CDR3 contains 17 residues. Germline V CDR1 and CDR2: SGHRS, YFSETQ. Trimming removed 0 bases at V and 1 base at J, with 15 bases between. The CDR3 sequence is CASSLVAAPFRTDTQYF. The CDR3, as DNA: TGCGCCAGCAGCTTGGTAGCGGCTCCCTTTCGCACAGATACGCAGTATTTT.

This sequence joins TRBV19 and TRBJ1-5, with 10 bases fitting TRBD1. The CDR3 length is 18 residues. Germline trimming cut 5 bases from V and 1 base from J; bases unmatched to any gene: 11. Germline V lookup: CDR1 LNHDA, CDR2 SQIVND (reference sequence). Here the CDR3 DNA reads TGTGCCAGTAGTTTCCGGGACAGGGGTCCTCTCAGCAATCAGCCCCAGCATTTT. Encoded protein: CASSFRDRGPLSNQPQHF.

This clone was seen once. This chain links TRBV5-4 with TRBJ1-1, with 7 bases fitting TRBD1. The CDR3 contains 16 residues. V gave up 2 bases and J gave up 5 bases; unmatched junction bases: 12. The V gene's germline CDR1 is SGHNT and CDR2 YYREEE (reference sequence). The CDR3: CASSFCGRQGETEAFF. The CDR3 region has the DNA TGTGCCAGCAGCTTCTGCGGGAGACAGGGAGAAACTGAAGCTTTCTTT.

The chain couples TRBV5-5 to TRBJ1-1, with D maybe TRBD1 (6 bases). This CDR3 spans 15 amino acids. V was trimmed by 0 bases and J by 3 bases, leaving 12 bases between them. CDR1 and CDR2 from the germline V gene are SGHKS and YYEKEE (reference sequence). CDR3 DNA: TGTGCCAGCAGCTTGGGGGGGCGCAAGGACACTGAAGCTTTCTTT. As protein: CASSLGGRKDTEAFF.